What follows are 21 T cell receptor beta chains derived from one specimen sequenced in a study of cytomegalovirus exposure and HLA in healthy donors (dated by TCRdb to about 2017). Library prep was done by the immunoSEQ multiplex PCR assay. For the multiplex PCR, a mixture combining 60 forward primers for TCR Vbeta segments and 13 reverse primers for TCR Jbeta segments was used. TCRdb stores this immuneACCESS table with in-frame sequences only. Part of the clones is absent; in the studies checked, under half of the shortfall reflects unresolved V genes, and no reason is known for the rest. The sample table holds about 200,000 clones, of which approximately 79% were seen once. The ten largest clones take up around 1.8% of the sample. Sequenced: PBMCs. All receptors derive from a man aged 18 to 35 in good health and CMV-seronegative.

This rearrangement joins TRBV4-3 to TRBJ2-5, with TRBD2 matching over 11 bases. V lost 2 bases and J lost 1; bases outside the gene matches: 3. Germline V gene sequence: CDR1 LGHNA, CDR2 YSLEER. The CDR3 runs to 16 residues. The CDR3: CASSQQLAGVQETQYF. CDR3 bases: TGCGCCAGCAGCCAACAACTAGCGGGGGTCCAAGAGACCCAGTACTTC.

A single count supports this clone. This chain joins TRBV10-3 and TRBJ2-5, with no clear D. CDR1 and CDR2 (germline): ENHRY, SYGVKD. The CDR3 covers 11 residues. V lost 6 bases, J lost 7 bases, and 9 bases lay in between. The CDR3 sequence is CAISDGWTQYF. CDR3 DNA sequence: TGTGCCATCAGCGACGGGTGGACCCAGTACTTC.

This clone was counted once. The chain carries TRBV19 and TRBJ2-7, with TRBD1 matching 9 bases. The ends lost 3 bases at V and 5 bases at J; junction bases unmatched: 5. Germline values: CDR1 LNHDA, CDR2 SQIVND (reference sequence). The CDR3 length is 14 residues. Written as DNA, the CDR3 is TGTGCCAGTAGTATGACAGGGGGTCGTCACGAGCAGTACTTC. Its protein is CASSMTGGRHEQYF.

The chain uses TRBV27 and TRBJ2-3; D remains ambiguous. CDR1 is MNHEY, CDR2 SMNVEV, per germline (reference sequence). V gave up 5 bases and J gave up 2 bases, with 17 bases separating them. CDR3 length: 16 amino acids. CDR3 DNA sequence: TGTGCCAGCAGTGGGTCACAGATAGTCCTCACAGATACGCAGTATTTT. Its protein product is CASSGSQIVLTDTQYF.

V is TRBV5-1 and J is TRBJ2-3; D perhaps matches TRBD1 (5 bases). Germline V CDR1 and CDR2: SGHRS, YFSETQ. The V end lost 3 bases, the J end lost 2 bases, and 10 bases lay between the germline ends. The CDR3 has 14 amino acids. The CDR3 is CASSSGHLTDTQYF. Written as DNA, the CDR3 is TGCGCCAGCAGCTCCGGACACCTCACAGATACGCAGTATTTT.

The chain has TRBV5-1 and TRBJ1-4, with D possibly matching TRBD1 (6 bases). The CDR3 extends over 13 amino acids. The V end was cut by 4 bases, the J end by 8 bases, with 12 bases between. Germline V gives CDR1 SGHRS, CDR2 YFSETQ. The CDR3: CASSTSGTEKLFF. CDR3 sequence (DNA): TGCGCCAGCAGCACGTCCGGGACAGAAAAACTGTTTTTT.

The chain carries TRBV5-5 and TRBJ2-2; 9 bases agree with TRBD1. Per germline, CDR1 SGHKS and CDR2 YYEKEE (reference sequence). V lost 4 bases to trimming and J lost 2 bases; unmatched junction nucleotides: 6. CDR3 size: 16 residues. Here the CDR3 reads CASSLDRGANTGELFF. The CDR3 DNA reads as TGTGCCAGCAGCCTCGACAGGGGGGCCAACACCGGGGAGCTGTTTTTT.

The chain couples TRBV6-1 to TRBJ1-6; D not certain. Trimming shortened V by 6 bases and J by 6 bases, and 15 bases separated the two germline ends. This CDR3 is built from 15 residues. The germline gives CDR1 MNHNS, CDR2 SASEGT. The DNA of the CDR3 is TGTGCCAGCAGCGAGAGAGGCAGCGTTAATTCACCCCTCCACTTT. Translation: CASSERGSVNSPLHF.

V gene TRBV28 combines with J gene TRBJ2-2, with 11 bases lining up with TRBD2. The CDR3 is 15 amino acids. Germline loops: CDR1 MDHEN, CDR2 SYDVKM. Unmatched junction bases numbered 5, after V lost 5 bases and J lost 6 bases. This CDR3 reads CASSGRSGRAGELFF. Here the CDR3 DNA reads TGTGCCAGCAGTGGACGTAGCGGGAGGGCCGGGGAGCTGTTTTTT. The variable domain in full, completed from reference TRBV28 and TRBJ2-2, reads DVKVTQSSRYLVKRTGEKVFLECVQDMDHENMFWYRQDPGLGLRLIYFSYDVKMKEKGDIPEGYSVSREKKERFSLILESASTNQTSMYLCASSGRSGRAGELFFGEGSRLTVL.

The rearrangement links TRBV2 to TRBJ2-7; possible D gene TRBD1, 5 bases. The CDR3 contains 16 residues. Looked up from germline, CDR1 is SNHLY and CDR2 is FYNNEI. V lost 4 bases to trimming and J lost 2 bases, with 18 bases between them. The CDR3 is CASSVPVFEGAYEQYF. As DNA, the CDR3 is TGTGCCAGCAGTGTCCCAGTCTTCGAAGGGGCCTACGAGCAGTACTTC.

This clone was picked up one time. This chain connects TRBV9 to TRBJ2-1; 8 positions agree with TRBD2. J gave up 2 bases and V 2 bases, and 3 bases lay outside the gene matches. The CDR3 is 15 residues long. Germline loops: CDR1 SGDLS, CDR2 YYNGEE. CDR3 in DNA: TGTGCCAGCAGCGTCGCGGGGGGTACCTACAATGAGCAGTTCTTC. Protein sequence: CASSVAGGTYNEQFF.

CDR3: CASSQRLDWHNQPQHF. The CDR3 bases are TGTGCCAGTAGTCAGCGACTGGACTGGCACAATCAGCCCCAGCATTTT. The chain uses TRBV19 and TRBJ1-5; the D is unclear. CDR3 length equals 16 residues. The V end lost 5 bases, the J end lost 3 bases, and 17 bases lay between the germline ends. Germline CDR1 reads LNHDA; CDR2 reads SQIVND (reference sequence). The full variable domain, its missing parts supplied by reference TRBV19 and TRBJ1-5, is DGGITQSPKYLFRKEGQNVTLSCEQNLNHDAMYWYRQDPGQGLRLIYYSQIVNDFQKGDIAEGYSVSREKKESFPLTVTSAQKNPTAFYLCASSQRLDWHNQPQHFGDGTRLSIL.

V is TRBV10-2 and J is TRBJ2-7; 7 nucleotides match TRBD2. This CDR3 has 14 amino acids. Germline CDR1 reads WSHSY; CDR2 reads SAAADI. J gave up 0 bases and V 4 bases, and 3 bases lay outside the gene matches. Here the CDR3 DNA reads TGCGCCAGCAGTGGCGGGAGCAGCTCCTACGAGCAGTACTTC. Residues: CASSGGSSSYEQYF.

The V and J genes are TRBV27 and TRBJ2-1, with TRBD2 matching over 7 bases. Per the germline V gene, CDR1 is MNHEY and CDR2 is SMNVEV (reference sequence). J gave up 0 bases and V 4 bases, and 6 bases lay outside the gene matches. The length of the CDR3 is 16 residues. For the CDR3, the DNA is TGTGCCAGCAGTTGGTCTAGCGGAAGCTCCTACAATGAGCAGTTCTTC. This codes for CASSWSSGSSYNEQFF.

This chain links TRBV11-2 with TRBJ1-5; D remains ambiguous. Germline CDR1 SGHAT, CDR2 FQNNGV. Trimming removed 0 bases at V and 7 bases at J, with 10 bases between. The CDR3 runs to 14 residues. CDR3 loop: CASSLDPGRQPQHF. Here the CDR3 DNA reads TGTGCCAGCAGCTTAGATCCGGGGAGGCAGCCCCAGCATTTT.

The chain carries TRBV28 and TRBJ1-6, with TRBD1 matching over 7 bases. The CDR3 runs 17 residues. The germline V gene encodes CDR1 MDHEN and CDR2 SYDVKM. The trim removed 3 bases at V and 5 bases at J, leaving 10 bases unmatched. As DNA, the CDR3 is TGTGCCAGCAGTTTGGGGACCGGGACAGAAGATAATTCACCCCTCCACTTT. It codes for CASSLGTGTEDNSPLHF.

The chain joins TRBV7-2 to TRBJ1-5, with 7 nucleotides matching TRBD1. This CDR3 has 15 amino acids. Looked up from germline, CDR1 is SGHTA and CDR2 is FQGNSA. Trimming removed 5 bases from V and 11 bases from J; junction bases left unmatched: 15. Written as DNA, the CDR3 is TGTGCCAGCAGCAAAGGGTCGGGACAGAGGATTACCCAGCATTTT. Protein product: CASSKGSGQRITQHF.

This chain connects TRBV2 to TRBJ1-2, with D maybe TRBD1 (5 bases). V dropped 5 bases and J dropped 4 bases, with 17 bases sitting between them. The length of the CDR3 is 15 residues. CDR1 SNHLY and CDR2 FYNNEI come from the germline V gene. The CDR3 DNA follows: TGTGCCAGCAGTTCTACAGGATTTCAGACCTATGGCTACACCTTC. This codes for CASSSTGFQTYGYTF.

J is TRBJ1-6 and V is TRBV4-3, with a possible D match to TRBD1 (6 bases). Trimming took 3 bases from V and 7 from J, leaving 10 bases between them. The CDR3 is 14 amino acids. The V gene's germline CDR1 is LGHNA and CDR2 YSLEER. The CDR3, as DNA: TGCGCCAGCAGCCAGGGGGCGCGGAATTCACCCCTCCACTTT. Translating gives CASSQGARNSPLHF.

The genes are TRBV7-5 and TRBJ1-5. TRBV7-5 is shown as a pseudogene. This CDR3 has 17 residues. This CDR3 reads CARSFVSGVWSNQPQHF. CDR3 in DNA: TGTGCCAGAAGCTTTGTCTCCGGGGTCTGGAGCAATCAGCCCCAGCATTTT.

This chain links TRBV27 with TRBJ2-3; TRBD2 might be the D (6 bases). The V gene lost 5 bases and the J gene lost 0 bases, with 15 bases spanning the gap. Germline-derived CDR1 and CDR2 are MNHEY and SMNVEV (reference sequence). This CDR3 is built from 16 residues. CDR3 sequence reads: CASSAIAASSTDTQYF. DNA of the CDR3: TGTGCCAGCAGTGCAATAGCGGCTTCTAGCACAGATACGCAGTATTTT.